The 21 T cell receptor beta chains presented below share a single source sample, sequenced in a study. From the RT-PCR reads, TCRdb called clonotypes with MiXCR, one entry per CDR3 protein. The profile shows fewer than 800,000 distinct CDR3 sequences, approximately 15% of them singletons. The sample was memory CD4+ T cells from blood. Receptor source: a female donor in good health, serving as a healthy control.

V and J are TRBV10-3 and TRBJ2-3; 9 bases line up with TRBD1. Germline values: CDR1 ENHRY, CDR2 SYGVKD. V shed 6 bases, J shed 5 bases, and the junction held 6 bases outside the gene matches. There are 14 residues in the CDR3. The CDR3: CAIRRTGAGDTQYF. The CDR3 region has the DNA TGTGCCATCAGAAGGACAGGGGCGGGAGATACGCAGTATTTT.

This chain connects TRBV20-1 to TRBJ2-3, with TRBD2 identical over 12 bases. This CDR3 has 13 residues. The V and J ends lost 4 bases and 5 bases, in that order; junction bases with no gene match: 1. Per germline, CDR1 DFQATT and CDR2 SNEGSKA (reference sequence). CDR3 bases: TGCAGTGCTAAACTAGCGGGGGGAGATACGCAGTATTTT. It translates to CSAKLAGGDTQYF.

The chain couples TRBV11-2 to TRBJ2-1, with D maybe TRBD1 (6 bases). Germline V gene lookup returns CDR1 SGHAT and CDR2 FQNNGV. V was trimmed by 5 bases and J by 6 bases, leaving 29 bases between them. The CDR3 covers 19 residues. CDR3 in DNA: TGTGCCAGCAGCCCCCGGGGCGGGCGCCTCGGACAAGGGGGCAATGAGCAGTTCTTC. Translating it yields CASSPRGGRLGQGGNEQFF.

The gene calls are TRBV27 and TRBJ2-4; 7 positions agree with TRBD1. CDR1 is MNHEY, CDR2 SMNVEV, per germline (reference sequence). The CDR3 spans 15 residues. The V segment lost 4 bases and the J segment 0 bases; nucleotides outside the gene matches: 3. The CDR3 DNA follows: TGTGCCAGCAGTTGGGACAGACTAGCCAAAAACATTCAGTACTTC. The encoded protein is CASSWDRLAKNIQYF.

This chain uses TRBV4-1 with TRBJ2-1; no reliable D call. Germline CDR1 MGHRA, CDR2 YSYEKL. CDR3 size: 16 residues. The ends were cut back, 0 bases at V and 0 bases at J, with 9 bases in the middle. The CDR3 sequence is CASSQDIRTSYNEQFF. CDR3 in DNA: TGCGCCAGCAGCCAAGATATCAGGACCTCCTACAATGAGCAGTTCTTC.

This clonotype has a handful of counts. The J gene is TRBJ2-1, the V gene TRBV9; 8 bases map to TRBD2. CDR3 length equals 18 residues. V trimming: 1 base; J trimming: 3 bases; junction bases outside the gene matches: 12. CDR1 and CDR2 (germline): SGDLS, YYNGEE. CDR3 nucleotides: TGTGCCAGCAGCGTAATGGCCGAAAAAAGCGGGGGCTACAATGAGCAGTTCTTC. Protein sequence: CASSVMAEKSGGYNEQFF.

This clonotype came up many times. CDR3 region: CASEEVAGATGEQFF. The CDR3 DNA follows: TGCGCCAGCGAGGAAGTAGCGGGAGCAACGGGGGAGCAGTTCTTC. The rearrangement uses TRBV5-1 and TRBJ2-1; 9 bases align to TRBD2. The trim removed 7 bases at V and 10 bases at J, leaving 15 bases unmatched. Germline V gives CDR1 SGHRS, CDR2 YFSETQ. This CDR3 is 15 amino acids long.

The chain joins TRBV20-1 to TRBJ2-1, with TRBD1 matching over 8 bases. Losses at the gene ends were 5 bases for V and 4 bases for J; bases not matched to a gene: 10. This CDR3 spans 15 amino acids. CDR1 DFQATT and CDR2 SNEGSKA come from the germline V gene (reference sequence). The CDR3 reads CSASRTGPPYNEQFF. The CDR3 region has the DNA TGCAGTGCTTCTCGGACAGGGCCACCTTACAATGAGCAGTTCTTC.

About this clonotype itself: One base away lies a much larger clone, so this may be a sequencing read error. For the CDR3, the DNA is TGCAGCTACACAAAGGACAGGTTCGCGGGAAATACGCAGTATTTT. This sequence encodes CSYTKDRFAGNTQYF. V is TRBV29-1 and J is TRBJ2-3; a weak D match, TRBD1 (7 bases). The CDR3 sequence is 15 residues long. V dropped 8 bases and J dropped 7 bases, with 25 bases sitting between them. CDR1 SQVTM and CDR2 ANQGSEA come from the germline V gene.

The chain joins TRBV20-1 to TRBJ2-1; TRBD2 aligns across 9 bases. Losses at the gene ends were 5 bases for V and 3 bases for J; bases not matched to a gene: 5. Germline CDR1 reads DFQATT; CDR2 reads SNEGSKA (reference sequence). The CDR3 is made up of 14 amino acids. The CDR3 sequence is CSAVSGSLYNEQFF. The CDR3 bases are TGCAGTGCTGTTAGCGGGAGCCTCTACAATGAGCAGTTCTTC.

At least ten counts were recorded for this clonotype. The CDR3 bases are TGTGCCAGCAGTCGCCGGGCCTCTATGGTCGAGCAGTACTTC. Protein product: CASSRRASMVEQYF. This chain joins TRBV12-3 or TRBV12-4 and TRBJ2-7; D gene unclear. The CDR3 has 14 amino acids. Deletions cut 5 bases from V and 6 bases from J, with 17 bases between.

This clonotype has a count of ten or more. The gene calls are TRBV20-1 and TRBJ1-2; D unresolved. V was shortened by 0 bases and J by 4 bases, with 15 bases between the two germline ends. This CDR3 comprises 15 residues. Germline V gene lookup returns CDR1 DFQATT and CDR2 SNEGSKA (reference sequence). This chain's CDR3 is CSARDPAGGSYGYTF. Written as DNA, the CDR3 is TGCAGTGCTAGAGACCCTGCCGGCGGAAGCTATGGCTACACCTTC.

The chain employs TRBV5-1 and TRBJ2-1; maybe TRBD1 (5 bases). CDR1 is SGHRS and CDR2 is YFSETQ in the germline V gene. V was pared by 4 bases and J by 8 bases, with 25 bases between. The CDR3 covers 17 residues. The CDR3 sequence: CASSRLVRGRGVDEQFF. For the CDR3, the DNA is TGCGCCAGCAGCCGGTTGGTCCGTGGAAGGGGCGTTGATGAGCAGTTCTTC.

This clonotype appeared a few times. The rearrangement links TRBV25-1 to TRBJ1-6, with 9 bases lining up with TRBD1. The CDR3 has 14 amino acids. V lost 6 bases, J lost 6 bases, and 3 bases stayed unmatched. Germline CDR1 reads MGHDK; CDR2 reads SYGVNS. In nucleotides, the CDR3 is TGTGCCAGCAGGGGACAGGGCAGTAATTCACCCCTCCACTTT. Encoded protein: CASRGQGSNSPLHF.

This clonotype occurred a few times. This may arise from a read error, as a much more abundant clone is one base away. The rearrangement joins TRBV21-1 to TRBJ2-2; the D call of TRBD2 is as the table states it, not checked on the DNA. TRBV21-1 is tagged as a pseudogene. The CDR3 has 16 amino acids. The CDR3 reads CASSAGTSGNTGELFF. The CDR3 DNA is TGTGCCAGCAGCGCCGGGACTAGCGGCAACACCGGGGAGCTGTTTTTT.

In this sample, this clonotype turned up many times. The chain has TRBV7-2 and TRBJ1-6; D unresolved. Trimming left V 0 bases short and J 6 bases short, with 9 bases between. The CDR3 spans 15 residues. Germline CDR1 reads SGHTA; CDR2 reads FQGNSA. The CDR3 DNA sequence: TGTGCCAGCAGCTTAGCGCAACCCACTAATTCACCCCTCCACTTT. Its protein product is CASSLAQPTNSPLHF.

In DNA form, the CDR3 reads TGTGCCAGCTCCAAGGCCTTTAATGAAAAACTGTTTTTT. The encoded protein is CASSKAFNEKLFF. V usage is TRBV7-2 and J usage is TRBJ1-4, with unresolved D. The germline V and J ends were trimmed by 8 bases and 4 bases, with 11 bases remaining between them. Per the germline V gene, CDR1 is SGHTA and CDR2 is FQGNSA. CDR3 length equals 13 residues. The whole variable domain, filled in from reference TRBV7-2 and TRBJ1-4, reads GAGVSQSPSNKVTEKGKDVELRCDPISGHTALYWYRQSLGQGLEFLIYFQGNSAPDKSGLPSDRFSAERTGGSVSTLTIQRTQQEDSAVYLCASSKAFNEKLFFGSGTQLSVL.

This clonotype has just a few counts. V gene TRBV20-1 combines with J gene TRBJ2-4, with 12 positions matching TRBD2. Germline V CDR1 and CDR2: DFQATT, SNEGSKA (reference sequence). This CDR3 has 15 residues. Germline trimming cut 5 bases from V and 7 bases from J; bases unmatched to any gene: 9. The CDR3, as DNA: TGCAGTGCTTCTAGACTAGCGGGGGTCGGGAACATTCAGTACTTC. As protein: CSASRLAGVGNIQYF.

This clonotype was detected many times. V gene TRBV6-5 combines with J gene TRBJ2-5; no clear D. Germline V gene lookup returns CDR1 MNHEY and CDR2 SVGAGI. The V end was cut by 2 bases, the J end by 1 base, with 5 bases between. This CDR3 has 13 amino acids. The CDR3 sequence: CASSYTFQETQYF. The CDR3 bases are TGTGCCAGCAGTTACACCTTCCAAGAGACCCAGTACTTC.

The V gene is TRBV9, the J gene TRBJ2-3, with a tentative D call TRBD1 (6 bases). The germline CDR1 and CDR2 sequences are SGDLS and YYNGEE. CDR3 length: 15 amino acids. The V end lost 0 bases, the J end lost 3 bases, and 11 bases lay between the germline ends. CDR3 sequence (DNA): TGTGCCAGCAGCGTAGAGGGACATAAAACAGATACGCAGTATTTT. Its translation is CASSVEGHKTDTQYF.

V gene TRBV20-1 combines with J gene TRBJ2-3; a possible D gene is TRBD1 (5 bases). CDR3 size: 14 residues. The germline V gene encodes CDR1 DFQATT and CDR2 SNEGSKA (reference sequence). V gave up 5 bases and J gave up 0 bases, with 12 bases separating them. CDR3 coding DNA: TGCAGTGCTGCCGACAGCTATAGCACAGATACGCAGTATTTT. This encodes CSAADSYSTDTQYF.